This T cell receptor beta chain came from a study of shared clonotypes between healthy human individuals. Study findings and constraints: In having few donors, the study represented limited genetic and exposure-history diversity.

Unsorted samples used about 90 million PBMCs for genomic DNA. The table lists this clone with many counts. Its target is not known. Only in-frame clones appear in the TCRdb table, and some are missing; sequencing was by immunoSEQ multiplex PCR. The sample has approximately 500,000 clones, about three quarters seen once. Specimen: PBMCs. The clonotype was recovered from a woman in her forties in good health. Some clones in this sample may be carry-over from other donors' samples.

CDR3 protein: CAISESADSGNTIYF. CDR3 DNA sequence: TGTGCCATCAGTGAGTCCGCGGACTCTGGAAACACCATATATTTT. The J gene is TRBJ1-3, the V gene TRBV10-3; D is ambiguous. CDR1 and CDR2 (germline): ENHRY, SYGVKD. Trimming pared 0 bases from V and 0 bases from J, leaving 6 bases between. CDR3 size: 15 residues.